The TCR beta chain described here comes from a study of blood T cell repertoires in COVID-19 (dated by TCRdb to 2019 to 2021). Regarding the study in general: The collaborator samples originated in the United States, Italy and Spain and spanned the acute and convalescent phases of COVID-19. The prospective study material was composed of cDNA or gDNA derived from T cells, B-cell-depleted T cells, or PBMCs. The dataset comprised deeply sampled blood TCRbeta repertoires from subjects exposed to, actively infected with, or recovered from COVID-19. The repertoires were released in a freely available public database intended as a resource for research on the immune response to SARS-CoV-2. The samples were drawn from two sources: the first 160 participants of the ongoing ImmuneRACE study, and about 1,300 subjects contributed by 6 global collaborators. A de-identified subject ID, COVID-19 status, age in years and sex were almost always included in the sample metadata. Where available, HLA class I and class II types were obtained from metadata supplied by the sample provider rather than from assay-based typing. Paper-wide results and their limitations: The quantity of clinical and demographic metadata differed by source and by participant and was supplied without curation.

At one collaborating source in Seattle, patients were enrolled during active infection and were followed longitudinally through the course of disease. Each collaborating institution followed its own protocols to collect whole blood in K2EDTA tubes. For TCRbeta analysis, collaborators shipped samples in one of three forms: frozen whole blood, isolated PBMCs, or DNA extracted from either of those sample types. The immunoSEQ Assay, a bias-controlled multiplex PCR, was used to amplify TCRbeta CDR3 regions from genomic DNA. The authors processed their data as follows. Within the assay, amplification of reference gene primers was used to estimate how many nucleated cells each sample contained. To quantify the absolute abundance of each unique TCRbeta CDR3 rearrangement, sequence reads were collapsed and filtered. Productive Simpson clonality was computed per sample as the square root of Simpson's diversity index over productive rearrangements. Held by TCRdb, this immuneACCESS table contains in-frame sequences only and omits some clones. Under half of the omission traces to an unresolved V gene where checked; the cause of the rest is unknown. That table gives V, J and clone size, and the DNA gave D and trimming. Within this sample are about 170,000 clones, with approximately 81% of them counted one time only. Of the sample, approximately 15% falls within the top ten clones.

This clone was counted between two and nine times. There is no known antigen for this receptor. The sample holds no much larger clone one base away, and base qualities are not on file. The CDR3 has 14 amino acids, counting the end cysteine and phenylalanine. Only CDR3 DNA is held: 42 bases, read in frame from base 1. Germline trimming: 5 bases from V, 5 bases from J; junction bases outside gene matches: 9. CDR1 and CDR2 are drawn from the germline V gene: WSHSY, SAAADI. The receptor's source is a woman between 65 and 79 years old with COVID-19, enrolled during active disease. The chain links TRBV10-2 with TRBJ2-7; 7 bases in the junction line up with TRBD2. What was sequenced was peripheral blood. CDR3 protein: CASSSGLGRDEQYF. The DNA reads as follows: TGCGCCAGCAGTTCGGGGTTAGGGAGGGACGAGCAGTACTTC.